A single TCR beta chain is shown here with its context. Its antigen is as yet unknown. Sequencing was performed with immunoSEQ multiplex PCR; in TCRdb, only in-frame clones are kept and a portion is missing. The sample holds some 250,000 clones, about 86% seen once. CDR3 length: 13 residues. CDR1 is LNHDA and CDR2 is SQIVND in the germline V gene (reference sequence). Between the trimmed V and J ends, which lost 7 bases and 1 base, there was a span of 10 bases. The data are from a study of cytomegalovirus exposure and HLA in healthy donors. General study findings and limits: CMV antigen specificity was confirmed in vitro for a few CMV-associated chains. Whilst most TCR sequences proved rare, a subset of public TCRs occurred across many donors. In the 95 to 150 validation repertoires, a later analysis found that first-cohort TCR clusters tended to co-occur. Both high specificity and high sensitivity reportedly marked the classifier's diagnosis of cytomegalovirus status.

Sequencing was performed on PBMCs. The chain is built from TRBV19 and TRBJ1-1; possibly TRBD1 for D (6 bases). The sequence was obtained from a woman under 40 in good health and CMV-seropositive. The CDR3 nucleotides read TGTGCCAGTATGTGGGGACAGAACACTGAAGCTTTCTTT. Translating gives CASMWGQNTEAFF.